This passage covers 5 T cell receptor beta chains from one sample sequenced in a study of blood T cell repertoires in COVID-19. Assay used: immunoSEQ multiplex PCR; TCRdb lists only in-frame clones, some missing. The sample lists a few hundred thousand clones, just under 90% seen once, with about 4% in the top ten. Input material: peripheral blood. These receptor sequences come from a woman between 35 and 50 years old with acute or convalescent COVID-19.

The genes are TRBV25-1 and TRBJ2-1; TRBD1 might be the D (5 bases). CDR3 length: 15 amino acids. Germline lookup yields CDR1 MGHDK and CDR2 SYGVNS. Trimming cost V 6 bases and J 0 bases, with 12 bases left between them. CDR3 sequence reads: CASSLTGSSYNEQFF. CDR3 DNA sequence: TGTGCCAGCAGCCTTACAGGTAGCTCCTACAATGAGCAGTTCTTC.

The chain couples TRBV9 to TRBJ2-3; 9 nucleotides align to TRBD2. The CDR3 spans 14 residues. CDR1 SGDLS and CDR2 YYNGEE come from the germline V gene. The ends lost 4 bases at V and 3 bases at J; junction bases unmatched: 3. CDR3 residues: CASSLAGGTDTQYF. CDR3 DNA sequence: TGTGCCAGCAGCCTCGCGGGGGGGACAGATACGCAGTATTTT.

The chain links TRBV4-1 to TRBJ1-2; no clear D gene. V lost 2 bases to trimming and J lost 4 bases, with 11 bases between them. The CDR3 is made up of 14 amino acids. Germline V gene data show CDR1 as MGHRA and CDR2 as YSYEKL. The CDR3 nucleotides read TGCGCCAGCAGCCAATTAGAGGGTATCTATGGCTACACCTTC. Its protein is CASSQLEGIYGYTF.

J is TRBJ2-2 and V is TRBV5-6; 11 nucleotides agree with TRBD2. The CDR3 loop spans 16 amino acids. V gave up 2 bases and J gave up 6 bases; unmatched junction bases: 6. The germline V gene has CDR1 SGHDT and CDR2 YYEEEE. The chain's CDR3 is CASSFLAGGPAGELFF. The CDR3 DNA reads TGTGCCAGCAGCTTCTTAGCGGGGGGGCCAGCCGGGGAGCTGTTTTTT.

The genes are TRBV15 and TRBJ1-1, with 10 bases lining up with TRBD1. CDR3 length: 16 residues. Germline V gives CDR1 LNHNV, CDR2 YYDKDF (reference sequence). Germline trimming cut 0 bases from V and 10 bases from J; bases unmatched to any gene: 11. The CDR3 here is CATSRDRGGRTGGAFF. CDR3 bases: TGTGCCACCAGCAGAGATAGAGGAGGGAGGACAGGGGGAGCTTTCTTT.